Included here is one T cell receptor (beta chain) sequence, with context. Assay: immunoSEQ multiplex PCR; the TCRdb copy retains only in-frame clones and omits some. Of some 190,000 clones listed, 80% to 90% were seen once; the top ten hold 2.5% to 3.5%. The sample comes from a study of blood T cell repertoires in COVID-19. In the study overall: Italy, Spain and the United States were the sources of the convalescent and acute COVID-19 samples. PBMCs, B-cell-depleted T cells, or T cells provided the cDNA or gDNA that made up the material.

The sequence was obtained from a man in his fifties or sixties with acute or convalescent COVID-19. Source material: peripheral blood.

CDR3 loop: CASSRQENEQFF. In nucleotides, the CDR3 is TGTGCCAGCAGCAGACAGGAAAATGAGCAGTTCTTC. The gene calls are TRBV9 and TRBJ2-1, with D perhaps matching TRBD1 (6 bases). CDR3 length equals 12 residues. Trimming took off 4 bases at V and 7 bases at J, with 9 bases between the two ends. Germline-derived CDR1 and CDR2 are SGDLS and YYNGEE.